Listed below are T cell receptor beta chains from one sample, sequenced in a study of sequential checkpoint blockade in melanoma. Profiled with immunoSEQ multiplex PCR; TCRdb holds only in-frame clones, not every one. The sample includes under 15,000 clones, 70% to 85% of them seen just once. Here the sequenced sample was CD8+ T cells sorted from blood (inferred from file names), taken from a patient given nivolumab and ipilimumab in sequence. All receptors derive from a human donor with melanoma. CDR3s include the opening cysteine and the closing phenylalanine or tryptophan. D genes are given only for firm matches. The listing skips clone size in some rows; elsewhere it reads once, few, many or a size class.

cdr3_aa: CASSVGLSGGSSYEQYF; cdr3_nt: TGTGCCAGCAGCGTAGGCCTTAGCGGGGGAAGCTCCTACGAGCAGTACTTC; clone_size: -; j_call: TRBJ2-7; d_call: TRBD2; v_call: TRBV9
cdr3_aa: CASSETGGEYEQYF; cdr3_nt: TGTGCCAGCAGTGAGACAGGGGGCGAGTACGAGCAGTACTTC; clone_size: few; j_call: TRBJ2-7; d_call: TRBD1; v_call: TRBV27
cdr3_aa: CASSFSPLGGNYGYTF; cdr3_nt: TGTGCCAGCAGTTTTTCCCCCCTGGGGGGAAACTATGGCTACACCTTC; clone_size: -; j_call: TRBJ1-2; d_call: -; v_call: TRBV27
cdr3_aa: CASSHSGQVWVYYGYTF; cdr3_nt: TGTGCCAGCAGTCATAGCGGACAGGTTTGGGTGTACTATGGCTACACCTTC; clone_size: -; j_call: TRBJ1-2; d_call: TRBD1; v_call: TRBV5-4
cdr3_aa: CASSPSLDLNYGYTF; cdr3_nt: TGTGCCAGCAGCCCTTCATTGGACTTAAACTATGGCTACACCTTC; clone_size: -; j_call: TRBJ1-2; d_call: -; v_call: TRBV7-6
cdr3_aa: CASSEALPGSSSNSPLHF; cdr3_nt: TGTGCCAGCAGTGAAGCGCTTCCGGGGAGTAGCTCCAATTCACCCCTCCACTTT; clone_size: -; j_call: TRBJ1-6; d_call: -; v_call: TRBV6-1
cdr3_aa: CASSYSPWTGGFTEAFF; cdr3_nt: TGTGCCAGTTCCTATAGTCCGTGGACAGGGGGCTTTACTGAAGCTTTCTTT; clone_size: -; j_call: TRBJ1-1; d_call: TRBD1; v_call: TRBV19
cdr3_aa: CASTADSTEAFF; cdr3_nt: TGTGCCAGCACCGCTGACAGCACTGAAGCTTTCTTT; clone_size: few; j_call: TRBJ1-1; d_call: -; v_call: TRBV28
cdr3_aa: CASSQGSYTVGGGNTEAFF; cdr3_nt: TGCGCCAGCAGCCAAGGCTCGTACACTGTCGGGGGAGGGAACACTGAAGCTTTCTTT; clone_size: few; j_call: TRBJ1-1; d_call: -; v_call: TRBV4-1
cdr3_aa: CASSNQQVAGVPFYEQYF; cdr3_nt: TGTGCCAGCAGCAACCAACAGGTAGCGGGGGTTCCTTTCTACGAGCAGTACTTC; clone_size: few; j_call: TRBJ2-7; d_call: TRBD2; v_call: TRBV7-6
cdr3_aa: CASSLGAGGQETQYF; cdr3_nt: TGTGCCAGCAGCTTAGGAGCGGGGGGGCAAGAGACCCAGTACTTC; clone_size: -; j_call: TRBJ2-5; d_call: TRBD2; v_call: TRBV7-2
cdr3_aa: CAWSREQGFGTDTQYF; cdr3_nt: TGTGCCTGGAGTCGAGAACAGGGGTTCGGCACAGATACGCAGTATTTT; clone_size: -; j_call: TRBJ2-3; d_call: TRBD1; v_call: TRBV30
cdr3_aa: CASSFAAGALSEQYF; cdr3_nt: TGTGCCAGCAGTTTTGCGGCGGGGGCCCTCTCCGAGCAGTACTTC; clone_size: once; j_call: TRBJ2-7; d_call: -; v_call: TRBV27
cdr3_aa: CASSIGAGGNNEQFF; cdr3_nt: TGTGCCAGTAGTATAGGGGCGGGGGGCAACAATGAGCAGTTCTTC; clone_size: -; j_call: TRBJ2-1; d_call: TRBD2; v_call: TRBV19
cdr3_aa: CASSQEALESSYEQYF; cdr3_nt: TGCGCCAGCAGCCAAGAGGCGCTAGAGAGCTCCTACGAGCAGTACTTC; clone_size: -; j_call: TRBJ2-7; d_call: -; v_call: TRBV4-1
cdr3_aa: CASSAHPGTSPYNEQFF; cdr3_nt: TGTGCCAGCAGCGCTCACCCCGGGACTAGCCCATACAATGAGCAGTTCTTC; clone_size: -; j_call: TRBJ2-1; d_call: TRBD2; v_call: TRBV9
cdr3_aa: CASSFGTGDGYTF; cdr3_nt: TGTGCCAGCAGTTTCGGGACAGGGGACGGCTACACCTTC; clone_size: -; j_call: TRBJ1-2; d_call: TRBD1; v_call: TRBV27
cdr3_aa: CASSSGQGRTDTQYF; cdr3_nt: TGTGCCAGCAGCTCAGGACAGGGGAGGACAGATACGCAGTATTTT; clone_size: -; j_call: TRBJ2-3; d_call: TRBD1; v_call: TRBV7-6
cdr3_aa: CASSHGSTEAFF; cdr3_nt: TGTGCCAGTAGCCATGGGAGCACTGAAGCTTTCTTT; clone_size: -; j_call: TRBJ1-1; d_call: -; v_call: TRBV19
cdr3_aa: CASSDGTASYEQYF; cdr3_nt: TGTGCCAGCAGTGATGGGACAGCATCCTACGAGCAGTACTTC; clone_size: -; j_call: TRBJ2-7; d_call: TRBD1; v_call: TRBV2
cdr3_aa: CASGGLSYEQYF; cdr3_nt: TGTGCCAGCGGCGGATTATCCTACGAGCAGTACTTC; clone_size: -; j_call: TRBJ2-7; d_call: -; v_call: TRBV11-2
cdr3_aa: CASSERSDDYEAFF; cdr3_nt: TGTGCCAGCAGCGAGAGATCGGACGACTATGAAGCTTTCTTT; clone_size: once; j_call: TRBJ1-1; d_call: -; v_call: TRBV7-8
cdr3_aa: CAWSGPWRQRGVNEQFF; cdr3_nt: TGTGCCTGGAGTGGACCATGGCGGCAGCGGGGGGTGAATGAGCAGTTCTTC; clone_size: -; j_call: TRBJ2-1; d_call: TRBD2; v_call: TRBV30
cdr3_aa: CATSRDHNGESEAFF; cdr3_nt: TGTGCCACCAGCAGAGATCATAACGGTGAAAGTGAAGCTTTCTTT; clone_size: -; j_call: TRBJ1-1; d_call: -; v_call: TRBV15